This T cell receptor beta chain is from a study of T cell changes during pregnancy in multiple sclerosis. J was trimmed by 4 bases and V by 4 bases; bases with no gene match: 12. This CDR3 has 16 residues. In germline, CDR1 is SGHTA, CDR2 FQGNSA. The method was immunoSEQ multiplex PCR; TCRdb's version includes in-frame clones alone and lacks a portion of them. The profile shows some 74,000 clones, almost 95% of them singletons. The sequence was collected from a female donor with multiple sclerosis, enrolled in a pregnancy study. This chain joins TRBV7-2 and TRBJ2-7; TRBD2 agrees at 8 bases. The sequencing used peripheral blood, collected before pregnancy. This CDR3 is CASSSLRSGKVYEQYF. CDR3 nucleotide sequence: TGTGCCAGCAGCTCCCTCCGTAGCGGGAAGGTATACGAGCAGTACTTC.